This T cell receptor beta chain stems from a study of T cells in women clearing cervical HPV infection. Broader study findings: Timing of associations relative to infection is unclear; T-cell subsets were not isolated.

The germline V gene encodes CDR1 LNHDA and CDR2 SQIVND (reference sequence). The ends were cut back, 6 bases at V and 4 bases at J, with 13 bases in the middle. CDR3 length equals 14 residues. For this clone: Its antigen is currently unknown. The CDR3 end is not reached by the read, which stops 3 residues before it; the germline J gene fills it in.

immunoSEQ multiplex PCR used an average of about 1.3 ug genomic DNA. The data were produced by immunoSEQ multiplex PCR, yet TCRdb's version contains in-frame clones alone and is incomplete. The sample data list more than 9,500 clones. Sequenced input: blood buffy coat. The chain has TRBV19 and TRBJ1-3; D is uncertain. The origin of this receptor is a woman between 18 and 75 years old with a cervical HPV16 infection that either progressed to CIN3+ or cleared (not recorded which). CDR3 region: CASSPRPLGNTIYF. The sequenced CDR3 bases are TGTGCCAGTAGCCCCCGCCCCCTAGGAAACACC.